This TCR beta chain came from a study of T-cell reconstitution after alpha-beta-depleted transplantation in children. As it was prepared, the TCRbeta library received unique molecular identifiers. TCRdb used MiXCR to reprocess the PCR reads, holding one entry per CDR3 protein. Among just over 950,000 distinct CDR3 sequences, less than 30% were seen once, and the ten largest hold roughly 31%. The germline gives CDR1 MGHDK, CDR2 SYGVNS. This CDR3 comprises 16 residues. V was shortened by 1 base and J by 4 bases, with 16 bases between the two germline ends. Study results and caveats: Surviving recipient T cells and intrathymic progenitors accounted for some patients' high TCRbeta diversity at day 60. Approximately two months post-transplant, alpha-beta T cells reportedly originated from several hundred expanded graft clones. At one year after transplant, newly produced T cells mostly accounted for T-cell counts and diversity.

This clonotype was detected a few times. Its matching antigen is unknown. The chain joins TRBV25-1 to TRBJ2-5; TRBD1 might be the D (5 bases). The specimen comprised PBMCs, mostly from graft donor cells, sampled 360 days after TCRalphabeta/CD19-depleted stem cell transplant. This sequence was found in a boy younger than two who had a stem cell transplant for SCID, so the T cells may come from the graft donor. This chain's CDR3 is CASSELSIGAGETQYF. The DNA of the CDR3 is TGTGCCAGCAGTGAATTGTCTATTGGGGCAGGAGAGACCCAGTACTTC. Supplemented by reference TRBV25-1 and TRBJ2-5, the full variable domain reads EADIYQTPRYLVIGTGKKITLECSQTMGHDKMYWYQQDPGMELHLIHYSYGVNSTEKGDLSSESTVSRIRTEHFPLTLESARPSHTSQYLCASSELSIGAGETQYFGPGTRLLVL.